This paragraph covers one T cell receptor beta chain sequence. Study donors comprised healthy, HIV-negative adults devoid of recent acute infection or vaccination. Among the donors, all were Caucasian adults who lived in Nashville, Tennessee. The data are from a study of shared clonotypes between healthy human individuals. The V end was cut by 2 bases, the J end by 0 bases, with 10 bases between. Germline CDR1 reads MNHEY; CDR2 reads SMNVEV (reference sequence). This CDR3 is 16 amino acids long. Clones were read by immunoSEQ multiplex PCR, and TCRdb kept only the in-frame ones, dropping some. Among about 490,000 clones, about 72% were seen once, and the ten largest hold 12%.

The sequenced sample consisted of PBMCs. The chain employs TRBV27 and TRBJ2-2, with a tentative D call TRBD2 (6 bases). The sequence was obtained from a woman aged 40 to 49 in good health. Some clones in this sample may be carry-over from other donors' samples. The CDR3 loop reads CASSLAGGTNTGELFF. CDR3 sequence (DNA): TGTGCCAGCAGTTTAGCAGGCGGGACGAACACCGGGGAGCTGTTTTTT.